Here is one TCR beta chain with its context. This clone's antigen is unknown. Qualities for individual bases were not recorded, and no much larger clone is one base off. This specimen belongs to a study of cytomegalovirus exposure and HLA in healthy donors (dated by TCRdb to the late 2010s). With regard to the full study: A later analysis indicated that the 120 validation repertoires were generated on the platform also employed for the 670 or so repertoires of the first cohort. The aim of the study was to test whether cataloging public T cell receptors could identify signatures of past pathogen exposure. Besides the first cohort of roughly 700 subjects, a separate validation cohort made up of 120 or so different subjects was used. The study combined high-throughput TCR immunosequencing, statistical association of individual TCRs with disease status, and machine learning to predict cytomegalovirus infection status. Paper-wide results and their limitations: A total of about 150 TCR beta chains were listed by the study as associated with cytomegalovirus. Of the cluster scores, 90% to 95% were above 0 in a later analysis, which found that TCRs clustered in the first cohort also tended to co-occur in the 95 to 150 validation repertoires. Most TCR sequences were seen in very few donors, while some public TCRs were found in many individuals. The classifier was reported to diagnose cytomegalovirus status with high specificity and sensitivity in both the original cohort and the validation cohort. In vitro tests confirmed that a few of the cytomegalovirus-associated TCR beta chains recognize cytomegalovirus antigens. The authors suggested that the approach could potentially be extended to other disease states and immunological phenotypes. A later analysis lacked HLA typing for the validation cohort, so it scored co-occurrence in that cohort across all 130 or so repertoires.

V loses 0 bases of germline sequence and J loses 6 bases, and the interval between the two ends is 13 bases. In the germline V gene, CDR1 corresponds to SGDLS and CDR2 to YYNGEE. The CDR3 numbers 14 residues from cysteine through phenylalanine. Solely the CDR3 DNA is kept, with 42 bases framed from the first base. Libraries came from the immunoSEQ multiplex PCR assay. Per the authors' processing: A statistical classification framework was built for diagnosing cytomegalovirus status from the catalog of TCR beta chain sequences. TCRdb re-hosts the immuneACCESS table, in-frame sequences only. Its copies lack some clones; in the studies checked, an unresolved V gene accounts for under half of them, and the cause for the rest is not known. The V and J calls and clone size come from that table; D and trimming were worked out from the DNA. The sample yields tens of thousands of clones; 96% were counted once. 0.6% to 0.95% of the sample is taken by the ten largest.

Donors formed part of the validation cohort, which comprised over a hundred subjects and was distinct from the first cohort of under 850 subjects. This TCR was recovered from a young man in good health and CMV-seronegative. The chain links TRBV9 with TRBJ2-7; the D gene is perhaps TRBD1, from 6 matching bases. Specimen: PBMCs. For the CDR3, the sequence is CASSVGAGAREQYF. The sequence in DNA is TGTGCCAGCAGCGTAGGTGCAGGGGCCCGCGAGCAGTACTTC.